A single sample is the source of the 5 T cell receptor beta chains below, sequenced in a study of blood T cell repertoires in COVID-19. The protocol was immunoSEQ multiplex PCR, while the TCRdb copy is restricted to in-frame clones and leaves out a portion. The top ten clones hold under 5.5% of a sample with roughly 330,000 clones, more than 70% of them seen once. Sequencing used PBMCs or T cells enriched from blood (not recorded which). These receptors were taken from a woman in her thirties who had recovered from COVID-19.

The CDR3 spells CASSLLTAEAFF. CDR3 DNA sequence: TGTGCCAGCAGCTTATTAACAGCCGAAGCTTTCTTT. The V call is TRBV11-2, the J call TRBJ1-1; the D is unclear. The CDR3 spans 12 residues. The ends were cut back, 2 bases at V and 8 bases at J, with 9 bases in the middle. CDR1 is SGHAT, CDR2 FQNNGV, per germline.

The chain is built from TRBV28 and TRBJ1-2; a weak D match, TRBD1 (6 bases). Germline V gene lookup returns CDR1 MDHEN and CDR2 SYDVKM. The CDR3 length is 15 residues. Deletions cut 5 bases from V and 4 bases from J, with 17 bases between. CDR3 coding DNA: TGTGCCAGCAGTCCGACAGGAAATGGAGGCTATGGCTACACCTTC. It translates to CASSPTGNGGYGYTF.

This chain joins TRBV11-2 and TRBJ2-5; TRBD1 aligns across 10 bases. Trimming took 1 base from V and 2 from J; bases not matched to a gene: 1. Germline V gives CDR1 SGHAT, CDR2 FQNNGV. CDR3 length equals 15 residues. The CDR3 nucleotides read TGTGCCAGCAGCTTAGGGGACAGGGGACAAGAGACCCAGTACTTC. Its translation is CASSLGDRGQETQYF. Complete variable domain (other parts from reference TRBV11-2 and TRBJ2-5): EAGVAQSPRYKIIEKRQSVAFWCNPISGHATLYWYQQILGQGPKLLIQFQNNGVVDDSQLPKDRFSAERLKGVDSTLKIQPAKLEDSAVYLCASSLGDRGQETQYFGPGTRLLVL.

V is TRBV20-1 and J is TRBJ2-2, with 8 nucleotides matching TRBD1. The length of the CDR3 is 14 residues. CDR1 DFQATT and CDR2 SNEGSKA come from the germline V gene (reference sequence). With V trimmed by 3 bases and J by 8 bases, 8 bases remained unmatched. The CDR3 protein is CSASRTGFGGELFF. The CDR3, as DNA: TGCAGTGCTAGTAGGACAGGGTTTGGTGGGGAGCTGTTTTTT.

The CDR3 DNA reads TGCGCCAGCAGCCTACAAGGGACTAGCGAGCATGAGCAGTTCTTC. Its translation is CASSLQGTSEHEQFF. The rearrangement uses TRBV5-1 and TRBJ2-1; 10 positions agree with TRBD2. CDR3 length: 15 amino acids. V lost 4 bases and J lost 8; bases outside the gene matches: 9. The germline V gene has CDR1 SGHRS and CDR2 YFSETQ.